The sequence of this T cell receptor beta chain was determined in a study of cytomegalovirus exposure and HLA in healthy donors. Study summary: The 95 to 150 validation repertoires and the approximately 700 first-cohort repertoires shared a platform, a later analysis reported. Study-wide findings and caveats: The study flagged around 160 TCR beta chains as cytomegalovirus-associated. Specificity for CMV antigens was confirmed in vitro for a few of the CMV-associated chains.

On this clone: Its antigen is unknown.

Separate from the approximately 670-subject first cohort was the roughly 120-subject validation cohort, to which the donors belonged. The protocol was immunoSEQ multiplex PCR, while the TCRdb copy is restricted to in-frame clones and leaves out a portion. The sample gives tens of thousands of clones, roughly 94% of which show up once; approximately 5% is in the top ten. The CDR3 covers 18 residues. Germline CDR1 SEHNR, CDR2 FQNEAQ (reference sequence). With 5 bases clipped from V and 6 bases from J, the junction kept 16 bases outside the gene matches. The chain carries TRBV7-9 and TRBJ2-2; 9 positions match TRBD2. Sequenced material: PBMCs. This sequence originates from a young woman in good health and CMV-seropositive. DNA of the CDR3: TGTGCCAGCAGCCTGAATTGGGTAGCGGGAGTGAAGGCCGGGGAGCTGTTTTTT. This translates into CASSLNWVAGVKAGELFF.